This T cell receptor (beta chain) was documented in a study of tumor-infiltrating lymphocytes in primary liver carcinoma. Study at large: Roughly 3.65 to 7.5 million productive TCRbeta reads were obtained per sample, with similar numbers across tissue types. Study-level results: Only about 7-25% of top clones appeared in all five tumor regions.

The input was around 0.5 ug total RNA; TCR beta cDNA was made from it with a constant-region primer. Amplification in three nested multiplex PCR rounds with slightly modified ARM-PCR gave rise to TCR beta libraries. TRBV1-TRBV30 forward primers paired with a C-beta reverse primer drove the first two PCR rounds, about 10 cycles each. MiXCR, applied by TCRdb to the multiplex PCR reads, yields one record per CDR3 protein. The sample carries about 99,000 distinct CDR3 sequences, 55% to 75% recorded once. Co-extraction yielded RNA and DNA from around 20-30 mg of unsorted bulk tissue. Surgical resection was used to treat these primary liver carcinoma patients. In the case of this clonotype: What it binds is unknown. A read error may produce the germline difference seen at one junction end.

The CDR3 totals 16 residues. The V gene's germline CDR1 is SGHVS and CDR2 FQNEAQ. The sample taken for sequencing was liver tumor tissue from sampling region 5. Specified subset: tumor region T5, tumor centre. The clonotype comes from a woman aged 55-69 years with primary liver carcinoma and hepatitis B virus infection. The chain is built from TRBV7-8 and TRBJ2-1; D perhaps matches TRBD2 (6 bases). The CDR3 spells CAISPGKLAFYNEQFF. The CDR3 DNA follows: TGTGCCATCAGCCCCGGGAAACTAGCCTTTTACAATGAGCAGTTCTTC.